This TCR beta chain was identified in a study of cytomegalovirus exposure and HLA in healthy donors. Trimming cost V 0 bases and J 0 bases, with 10 bases left between them. Germline CDR1 SGDLS, CDR2 YYNGEE. This CDR3 is built from 16 residues. This clone was recorded only once. PCR involved 60 Vbeta and 13 Jbeta primers. Generated by immunoSEQ multiplex PCR, the TCRdb table keeps only in-frame clones and is missing some. The repertoire holds around 170,000 clones, about 84% seen once, with around 4% in the top ten. The V call is TRBV9, the J call TRBJ1-3; no firm D call. This receptor was identified in a man in his fifties in good health and CMV-seronegative. Sequencing was carried out using PBMCs. The CDR3 region has the DNA TGTGCCAGCAGCGTAGACATCCGAAGCTCTGGAAACACCATATATTTT. Translating it yields CASSVDIRSSGNTIYF.